The 23 T cell receptor beta chains below come from one sample, sequenced in a study of T cell responses to AZD1222 COVID-19 vaccine. Here immunoSEQ multiplex PCR was the method, and the copy in TCRdb shows in-frame clones only, minus some. The sample records 110,000 to 150,000 clones, 85% to 90% being singletons. Specimen: peripheral blood, collected on day 0 of AZD1222 vaccination. Source of these receptors: an adult in good health.

This clone was seen a single time. This sequence joins TRBV6-4 and TRBJ2-3; D is unclear. The CDR3 covers 12 residues. Trimming pared 0 bases from V and 3 bases from J, leaving 1 base between. The germline gives CDR1 MRHNA, CDR2 SNTAGT. The CDR3 spells CASSDSTDTQYF. The CDR3 DNA reads as TGTGCCAGCAGTGACTCTACAGATACGCAGTATTTT.

The chain combines TRBV5-6 with TRBJ2-7; 7 bases map to TRBD2. Germline values: CDR1 SGHDT, CDR2 YYEEEE. The CDR3 loop spans 17 amino acids. V lost 0 bases, J lost 5 bases, and 14 bases stayed unmatched. The CDR3 region has the DNA TGTGCCAGCAGCTTGGCCCAGCGGCGGGAGAGATTAAACGAGCAGTACTTC. As protein: CASSLAQRRERLNEQYF.

The chain links TRBV2 to TRBJ2-7; D is ambiguous. Trimming took 4 bases from V and 3 from J, leaving 13 bases between them. Germline-derived CDR1 and CDR2 are SNHLY and FYNNEI. This CDR3 comprises 14 residues. CDR3 in amino acids: CASSVGIGYYEQYF. The CDR3 nucleotides read TGTGCCAGCAGTGTTGGTATTGGGTACTACGAGCAGTACTTC.

This clone has only a few counts. The rearrangement links TRBV2 to TRBJ1-5, with D uncertain. V was trimmed by 3 bases and J by 7 bases, leaving 13 bases between them. CDR1 is SNHLY and CDR2 is FYNNEI in the germline V gene. The CDR3 loop spans 14 amino acids. CDR3 DNA sequence: TGTGCCAGCAGTGACAGGTTCGGTAAACAGCCCCAGCATTTT. Its translation is CASSDRFGKQPQHF.

V and J are TRBV2 and TRBJ1-1; D possibly corresponds to TRBD1 (5 bases). Germline assignment: CDR1 SNHLY and CDR2 FYNNEI. With 9 bases removed from V and 0 bases from J, the gap between germline ends came to 17 bases. The CDR3 is 15 residues long. The DNA for the CDR3 is TGTGCCAGTTCGTCGGGACTTCACATGAACACTGAAGCTTTCTTT. It yields the protein CASSSGLHMNTEAFF. The full variable domain, completed using reference TRBV2 and TRBJ1-1, is EPEVTQTPSHQVTQMGQEVILRCVPISNHLYFYWYRQILGQKVEFLVSFYNNEISEKSEIFDDQFSVERPDGSNFTLKIRSTKLEDSAMYFCASSSGLHMNTEAFFGQGTRLTVV.

This sequence joins TRBV7-8 and TRBJ2-5; no clear D. V was cut by 5 bases and J by 1 base, with 8 bases left in between. Germline lookup yields CDR1 SGHVS and CDR2 FQNEAQ. CDR3 length: 13 residues. This chain's CDR3 is CASSGYTQETQYF. The CDR3 nucleotides read TGTGCCAGCAGCGGATACACCCAAGAGACCCAGTACTTC. The variable domain in full, completed from reference TRBV7-8 and TRBJ2-5, reads GAGVSQSPRYKVAKRGQDVALRCDPISGHVSLFWYQQALGQGPEFLTYFQNEAQLDKSGLPSDRFFAERPEGSVSTLKIQRTQQEDSAVYLCASSGYTQETQYFGPGTRLLVL.

The rearrangement links TRBV28 to TRBJ1-3; 9 nucleotides agree with TRBD1. Germline V gene sequence: CDR1 MDHEN, CDR2 SYDVKM. This CDR3 is built from 13 residues. The CDR3 nucleotides are TGTGCGACGGGACAGGGACCTGGAAACACCATATATTTT. Its protein is CATGQGPGNTIYF.

The chain is built from TRBV6-6 and TRBJ1-1; 10 nucleotides line up with TRBD1. The CDR3 is 17 amino acids. Germline assignment: CDR1 MNHNY and CDR2 SVGAGI (reference sequence). V gave up 5 bases and J gave up 1 base; unmatched junction bases: 10. CDR3 in DNA: TGTGCCAGCAGTCTAGCCCTTTGGGACAGGGGGAACACTGAAGCTTTCTTT. Protein product: CASSLALWDRGNTEAFF.

In this sample, this clone turned up a few times. The V gene is TRBV5-1, the J gene TRBJ1-2; D not certain. V was shortened by 5 bases and J by 5 bases, with 10 bases between the two germline ends. This CDR3 has 12 residues. Germline V CDR1 and CDR2: SGHRS, YFSETQ. The CDR3, as DNA: TGCGCCAGCAGTTCCAATTCATATGGCTACACCTTC. Its translation is CASSSNSYGYTF.

The chain employs TRBV5-6 and TRBJ2-2, with D perhaps matching TRBD1 (6 bases). The CDR3 runs 17 residues. The germline CDR1 and CDR2 sequences are SGHDT and YYEEEE. The V end lost 4 bases, the J end lost 1 base, and 17 bases lay between the germline ends. CDR3 region: CASSAPLGAQNTGELFF. For the CDR3, the DNA is TGTGCCAGCAGCGCCCCCCTGGGGGCGCAGAACACCGGGGAGCTGTTTTTT.

V and J are TRBV7-8 and TRBJ2-7, with D possibly matching TRBD1 (5 bases). This CDR3 region has 15 residues. V gave up 5 bases and J gave up 4 bases, with 18 bases separating them. Germline V gene lookup returns CDR1 SGHVS and CDR2 FQNEAQ. The CDR3 region is CASSPPTAVAYEQYF. CDR3 bases: TGTGCCAGCAGCCCGCCGACAGCCGTGGCTTACGAGCAGTACTTC.

The table lists this clone with a few counts. The V gene is TRBV15, the J gene TRBJ2-7, with TRBD1 identical over 7 bases. CDR1 LNHNV and CDR2 YYDKDF come from the germline V gene (reference sequence). Trimming cost V 4 bases and J 0 bases; bases outside gene matches: 6. The CDR3 runs to 15 residues. CDR3 bases: TGTGCCACCAGCAAGACAGGGTCCATCTCCTACGAGCAGTACTTC. This translates into CATSKTGSISYEQYF.

The rearrangement links TRBV18 to TRBJ2-4; 10 nucleotides match TRBD1. Germline values: CDR1 KGHSH, CDR2 LQKENI. V shed 0 bases, J shed 7 bases, and the junction held 6 bases outside the gene matches. The CDR3 loop spans 16 amino acids. CDR3 sequence (DNA): TGTGCCAGCTCACCACCGGGACAGGGGATCGGGAACATTCAGTACTTC. Its protein product is CASSPPGQGIGNIQYF.

This chain connects TRBV6-5 to TRBJ1-1; D might be TRBD1 (5 bases). The CDR3 extends over 13 amino acids. Germline V lookup: CDR1 MNHEY, CDR2 SVGAGI. V gave up 2 bases and J gave up 4 bases, with 8 bases separating them. In DNA, the CDR3 is TGTGCCAGCAGTTACGGCGGGGGCACTGAAGCTTTCTTT. This gives the protein CASSYGGGTEAFF.

The DNA of the CDR3 is TGTGCCAGCAGCGGGGGGGCACATAACACCGGGGAGCTGTTTTTT. Translation: CASSGGAHNTGELFF. The J gene is TRBJ2-2, the V gene TRBV9; either TRBD1 or TRBD2 may supply D (6 bases each). CDR1 is SGDLS and CDR2 is YYNGEE in the germline V gene. V dropped 3 bases and J dropped 2 bases, with 11 bases sitting between them. This CDR3 has 15 amino acids.

The chain carries TRBV6-5 and TRBJ2-2; 11 bases agree with TRBD2. V lost 2 bases, J lost 5 bases, and 1 base stayed unmatched. The CDR3 length is 15 residues. The germline CDR1 and CDR2 sequences are MNHEY and SVGAGI. The CDR3 DNA sequence: TGTGCCAGCAGTTACGGGACTAGCGGTACCGGGGAGCTGTTTTTT. Amino acids: CASSYGTSGTGELFF.

The V call is TRBV5-1, the J call TRBJ2-2; 11 positions match TRBD2. The germline CDR1 and CDR2 sequences are SGHRS and YFSETQ. The CDR3 runs to 16 residues. Losses at the gene ends were 4 bases for V and 3 bases for J; bases not matched to a gene: 5. CDR3 coding DNA: TGCGCCAGCAGCGGCGGGACTAGCGGTCACACCGGGGAGCTGTTTTTT. It translates to CASSGGTSGHTGELFF.

This clone came up a few times. V and J are TRBV4-1 and TRBJ2-7, with TRBD2 as a possible D gene (5 bases). Trimming left V 4 bases short and J 3 bases short, with 19 bases between. This CDR3 is 16 amino acids long. The V gene's germline CDR1 is MGHRA and CDR2 YSYEKL. CDR3: CASSPTGPFAGYEQYF. CDR3 nucleotides: TGCGCCAGCAGCCCGACCGGTCCCTTCGCGGGCTACGAGCAGTACTTC.

J is TRBJ2-7 and V is TRBV7-9; D is perhaps TRBD1 (6 bases). V lost 5 bases to trimming and J lost 3 bases, with 17 bases between them. Germline V lookup: CDR1 SEHNR, CDR2 FQNEAQ (reference sequence). This CDR3 has 15 residues. This CDR3 reads CASSPRRTEDYEQYF. In DNA, the CDR3 is TGTGCCAGCAGCCCCCGGCGGACAGAAGACTACGAGCAGTACTTC.

The genes are TRBV5-1 and TRBJ1-6; 7 bases align to TRBD1. Germline lookup yields CDR1 SGHRS and CDR2 YFSETQ. This CDR3 has 14 residues. J was trimmed by 7 bases and V by 0 bases; bases with no gene match: 1. The CDR3 loop is CASSLGQGNSPLHF. The CDR3 DNA sequence: TGCGCCAGCAGCTTGGGACAGGGCAATTCACCCCTCCACTTT.

V gene TRBV7-9 combines with J gene TRBJ2-7; TRBD2 aligns across 8 bases. This CDR3 has 12 residues. V lost 7 bases and J lost 7; bases outside the gene matches: 6. Germline values: CDR1 SEHNR, CDR2 FQNEAQ (reference sequence). CDR3 DNA sequence: TGTGCCAGCACCGGGACTAGTCGAGAGCAGTACTTC. It encodes CASTGTSREQYF. The full variable domain, completed using reference TRBV7-9 and TRBJ2-7, is DTGVSQNPRHKITKRGQNVTFRCDPISEHNRLYWYRQTLGQGPEFLTYFQNEAQLEKSRLLSDRFSAERPKGSFSTLEIQRTEQGDSAMYLCASTGTSREQYFGPGTRLTVT.

This CDR3 is CSASSRSANYGYTF. Here the CDR3 DNA reads TGCAGTGCTAGTTCCAGAAGCGCTAACTATGGCTACACCTTC. The V gene is TRBV20-1, the J gene TRBJ1-2, with D hard to call. The CDR3 is made up of 14 amino acids. Germline lookup yields CDR1 DFQATT and CDR2 SNEGSKA (reference sequence). V was shortened by 3 bases and J by 0 bases, with 11 bases between the two germline ends.

This chain links TRBV25-1 with TRBJ1-3, with 9 bases that match TRBD1. The CDR3 contains 17 residues. Germline trimming cut 2 bases from V and 1 base from J; bases unmatched to any gene: 6. Germline assignment: CDR1 MGHDK and CDR2 SYGVNS. CDR3 bases: TGTGCCAGCAGTGAAGTGGGACAGGGTTGGTCTGGAAACACCATATATTTT. Its protein product is CASSEVGQGWSGNTIYF. Together with reference TRBV25-1 and TRBJ1-3, the CDR3 gives the full variable domain: EADIYQTPRYLVIGTGKKITLECSQTMGHDKMYWYQQDPGMELHLIHYSYGVNSTEKGDLSSESTVSRIRTEHFPLTLESARPSHTSQYLCASSEVGQGWSGNTIYFGEGSWLTVV.